These 25 T cell receptor beta chains came from one sample sequenced in a study of T-cell memory formation after mild COVID-19. TCRdb fed the 5' RACE reads into MiXCR, producing one record per CDR3 protein. The sample holds about 110,000 distinct CDR3 sequences, over 15% seen once. Sample: PBMCs or a T cell subset sorted from them (not recorded which). All receptors come from a man aged 18 to 29 who had mild COVID-19 (a few samples of this study predate the infection). Cell type and time point are not known.

This clonotype was counted only a few times. The chain has TRBV3-1 and TRBJ2-1; possible D gene TRBD1, 6 bases. The ends were cut back, 1 base at V and 3 bases at J, with 7 bases in the middle. The CDR3 runs 14 residues. Germline CDR1 LGHDT, CDR2 YNNKEL (reference sequence). The CDR3 DNA follows: TGTGCCAGCAGCCAAGGGGACATCTACAATGAGCAGTTCTTC. It is translated as CASSQGDIYNEQFF.

The CDR3 DNA follows: TGTGCCAGCAGCTCATGGACAGGGAACTATGGCTACACCTTC. The encoded protein is CASSSWTGNYGYTF. The chain links TRBV7-2 to TRBJ1-2; 8 nucleotides agree with TRBD1. V dropped 4 bases and J dropped 2; count of bases not matched to a gene: 3. This CDR3 comprises 14 residues. Germline V lookup: CDR1 SGHTA, CDR2 FQGNSA. The complete variable domain, with remaining parts taken from reference TRBV7-2 and TRBJ1-2, reads GAGVSQSPSNKVTEKGKDVELRCDPISGHTALYWYRQSLGQGLEFLIYFQGNSAPDKSGLPSDRFSAERTGGSVSTLTIQRTQQEDSAVYLCASSSWTGNYGYTFGSGTRLTVV.

This clonotype was picked up many times. The chain has TRBV5-4 and TRBJ1-4, with D perhaps TRBD1 (6 bases). The CDR3 spans 14 residues. Germline V lookup: CDR1 SGHNT, CDR2 YYREEE (reference sequence). The V gene lost 3 bases and the J gene lost 4 bases, with 10 bases spanning the gap. Here the CDR3 reads CASSSGQNNEKLFF. The CDR3 DNA reads as TGTGCCAGCAGCTCGGGACAAAATAATGAAAAACTGTTTTTT.

This clonotype has a count of ten or more. J is TRBJ2-1 and V is TRBV5-1; 9 nucleotides line up with TRBD1. The J segment lost 9 bases and the V segment lost 4 bases, leaving 11 bases of the junction unmatched. Germline V gene lookup returns CDR1 SGHRS and CDR2 YFSETQ. CDR3 size: 15 residues. The CDR3 nucleotides read TGCGCCAGCAGCGCGGGGACAGGGATGGCGGGTGAGCAGTTCTTC. It encodes CASSAGTGMAGEQFF. Variable domain in full (rest from reference TRBV5-1 and TRBJ2-1): KAGVTQTPRYLIKTRGQQVTLSCSPISGHRSVSWYQQTPGQGLQFLFEYFSETQRNKGNFPGRFSGRQFSNSRSEMNVSTLELGDSALYLCASSAGTGMAGEQFFGPGTRLTVL.

The chain recombines TRBV7-9 with TRBJ1-2, with D perhaps matching TRBD1 (5 bases). V was shortened by 5 bases and J by 0 bases, with 13 bases between the two germline ends. This CDR3 comprises 15 residues. Germline V gene lookup returns CDR1 SEHNR and CDR2 FQNEAQ (reference sequence). The CDR3 coding sequence is TGTGCCAGCAGCCCGCGGGACGGCTCTAACTATGGCTACACCTTC. This sequence encodes CASSPRDGSNYGYTF.

This clonotype was seen a handful of times. The chain couples TRBV20-1 to TRBJ2-2; 7 nucleotides match TRBD1. CDR3 length equals 13 residues. The V gene end was trimmed by 5 bases and the J gene end by 5 bases; junction bases not matched to a gene: 5. Germline CDR1 and CDR2: DFQATT and SNEGSKA (reference sequence). The CDR3 spells CSASGGWTGELFF. Here the CDR3 DNA reads TGCAGTGCTTCAGGGGGTTGGACCGGGGAGCTGTTTTTT.

This clonotype showed up just a few times. The chain employs TRBV24-1 and TRBJ2-3; maybe TRBD2 (6 bases). The CDR3 has 12 amino acids. Trimming cost V 7 bases and J 8 bases, with 12 bases left between them. Per germline, CDR1 KGHDR and CDR2 SFDVKD. The CDR3 reads CATSNSGSTQYF. CDR3 nucleotides: TGTGCCACCAGCAACTCCGGGAGTACGCAGTATTTT.

V gene TRBV7-2 combines with J gene TRBJ2-5; maybe TRBD2 (7 bases). This CDR3 spans 15 amino acids. Germline lookup yields CDR1 SGHTA and CDR2 FQGNSA. Trimming cost V 1 base and J 6 bases, with 15 bases left between them. Here the CDR3 reads CASSLVTGRVKTQYF. Here the CDR3 DNA reads TGTGCCAGCAGCTTAGTTACAGGGAGGGTGAAGACCCAGTACTTC.

The chain combines TRBV27 with TRBJ1-2; a weak D match, TRBD1 (5 bases). Germline V gene lookup returns CDR1 MNHEY and CDR2 SMNVEV (reference sequence). CDR3 size: 16 residues. Trimming pared 0 bases from V and 8 bases from J, leaving 19 bases between. The CDR3 nucleotides are TGTGCCAGCAGTTTATCGATCACCGCCAGGGCGAGCGGCTACACCTTC. Protein sequence: CASSLSITARASGYTF.

The chain joins TRBV10-3 to TRBJ2-1; TRBD2 aligns across 12 bases. With 5 bases clipped from V and 4 bases from J, the junction kept 3 bases outside the gene matches. Germline V gene data show CDR1 as ENHRY and CDR2 as SYGVKD. The length of the CDR3 is 15 residues. The CDR3 DNA reads TGTGCCATCAGTAGGACTAGCGGGGTTTACAATGAGCAGTTCTTC. Amino acids: CAISRTSGVYNEQFF.

This clonotype was seen a few times. The chain joins TRBV11-3 to TRBJ2-1; possibly TRBD2 for D (6 bases). This CDR3 is 14 amino acids long. CDR1 and CDR2 (germline): SGHNT, YENEEA. Trimming shortened V by 5 bases and J by 9 bases, and 17 bases separated the two germline ends. The CDR3 coding sequence is TGTGCCAGCAGCAACCTTGGATACGGGGGTGAGCAGTTCTTC. Translation: CASSNLGYGGEQFF.

This chain connects TRBV15 to TRBJ1-4; TRBD1 agrees at 7 bases. Germline loops: CDR1 LNHNV, CDR2 YYDKDF (reference sequence). The CDR3 spans 14 residues. The trim removed 3 bases at V and 8 bases at J, leaving 6 bases unmatched. The chain's CDR3 is CATSSGTVREKLFF. CDR3 sequence (DNA): TGTGCCACCAGCAGCGGGACAGTTCGGGAAAAACTGTTTTTT. The full variable domain, with the rest looked up from reference TRBV15 and TRBJ1-4, is DAMVIQNPRYQVTQFGKPVTLSCSQTLNHNVMYWYQQKSSQAPKLLFHYYDKDFNNEADTPDNFQSRRPNTSFCFLDIRSPGLGDTAMYLCATSSGTVREKLFFGSGTQLSVL.

This clonotype was detected many times. The chain couples TRBV12-3 or TRBV12-4 to TRBJ2-5, with 11 bases identical to TRBD2. The CDR3 consists of 19 residues. V dropped 5 bases and J dropped 2; count of bases not matched to a gene: 16. The CDR3 protein is CASSRPTDLAGGSQETQYF. CDR3 sequence (DNA): TGTGCCAGCAGTCGACCAACCGATCTAGCGGGGGGTAGTCAAGAGACCCAGTACTTC.

This chain connects TRBV2 to TRBJ2-7; 10 nucleotides align to TRBD2. This CDR3 spans 14 amino acids. Germline V lookup: CDR1 SNHLY, CDR2 FYNNEI. Losses at the gene ends were 6 bases for V and 0 bases for J; bases not matched to a gene: 2. In DNA form, the CDR3 reads TGTGCCAGCAGCCGGACTAGCGGCTCCTACGAGCAGTACTTC. It is translated as CASSRTSGSYEQYF.

This rearrangement joins TRBV7-2 to TRBJ2-3; tentatively, D is TRBD2 (6 bases). V was pared by 7 bases and J by 0 bases, with 17 bases between. Germline V CDR1 and CDR2: SGHTA, FQGNSA. This CDR3 comprises 16 residues. DNA of the CDR3: TGTGCCAGCATCGGGGCGCCGGGACTTAGCACAGATACGCAGTATTTT. Translating gives CASIGAPGLSTDTQYF.

J is TRBJ1-2 and V is TRBV29-1; D gene ambiguous. CDR1 is SQVTM and CDR2 is ANQGSEA in the germline V gene. Trimming pared 6 bases from V and 2 bases from J, leaving 7 bases between. This CDR3 spans 11 amino acids. CDR3 bases: TGCAGCGTGGTGGTGAACTATGGCTACACCTTC. Translating it yields CSVVVNYGYTF.

This clonotype was picked up a small number of times. V is TRBV7-2 and J is TRBJ2-3, with D possibly matching TRBD1 (7 bases). Trimming removed 0 bases from V and 1 base from J, with 14 bases in between. This CDR3 spans 17 amino acids. Germline V gene lookup returns CDR1 SGHTA and CDR2 FQGNSA. The CDR3 loop reads CASSLAFGRGGTDTQYF. In nucleotides, the CDR3 is TGTGCCAGCAGCTTAGCATTCGGCAGGGGGGGCACAGATACGCAGTATTTT.

The chain recombines TRBV27 with TRBJ2-2; weak D call: TRBD1 (5 bases). CDR1 MNHEY and CDR2 SMNVEV come from the germline V gene (reference sequence). CDR3 size: 15 residues. Trimming stripped 2 bases from V and 6 bases from J, with 13 bases between. CDR3 nucleotides: TGTGCCAGCAGTTTACGACAGCCGATGGCCGGGGAGCTGTTTTTT. It codes for CASSLRQPMAGELFF.

The chain couples TRBV4-3 to TRBJ1-1; no firm D call. CDR1 and CDR2 (germline): LGHNA, YSLEER. The CDR3 runs to 14 residues. The germline V and J ends were trimmed by 1 base and 1 base, with 7 bases remaining between them. This chain's CDR3 is CASSQAYANTEAFF. The CDR3 DNA follows: TGCGCCAGCAGCCAAGCCTACGCGAACACTGAAGCTTTCTTT.

In its sample, this clonotype was seen a few times. V is TRBV3-1 and J is TRBJ1-1; D not certain. Trimming removed 5 bases at V and 3 bases at J, with 10 bases between. This CDR3 has 13 amino acids. Germline values: CDR1 LGHDT, CDR2 YNNKEL (reference sequence). The CDR3 sequence: CASSTDGDTEAFF. The DNA for the CDR3 is TGTGCCAGCAGCACAGACGGGGACACTGAAGCTTTCTTT.

There are a few counts of this clonotype. The rearrangement links TRBV20-1 to TRBJ2-4; no clear D gene. Trimming took 7 bases from V and 3 from J, leaving 13 bases between them. Per the germline V gene, CDR1 is DFQATT and CDR2 is SNEGSKA (reference sequence). The CDR3 runs 13 residues. The CDR3 DNA is TGCAGTGAGCATGGGGATGGCAAAAACATTCAGTACTTC. Protein product: CSEHGDGKNIQYF.

The table lists this clonotype with a few counts. This chain uses TRBV12-3 or TRBV12-4 with TRBJ1-5; possibly TRBD1 for D (5 bases). The CDR3 contains 15 residues. Trimming took off 6 bases at V and 4 bases at J, with 16 bases between the two ends. CDR3 in amino acids: CASSVRGERNQPQHF. Here the CDR3 DNA reads TGTGCCAGCAGCGTGCGGGGCGAGCGTAATCAGCCCCAGCATTTT.

This sequence joins TRBV5-4 and TRBJ2-5, with D possibly matching TRBD2 (5 bases). Trimming stripped 0 bases from V and 5 bases from J, with 11 bases between. The germline CDR1 and CDR2 sequences are SGHNT and YYREEE (reference sequence). The length of the CDR3 is 14 residues. CDR3 nucleotide sequence: TGTGCCAGCAGCTTGGGGCTGTCGGGGGAGACCCAGTACTTC. It yields the protein CASSLGLSGETQYF. The full variable domain, in which reference TRBV5-4 and TRBJ2-5 provide the parts outside the CDR3, is ETGVTQSPTHLIKTRGQQVTLRCSSQSGHNTVSWYQQALGQGPQFIFQYYREEENGRGNFPPRFSGLQFPNYSSELNVNALELDDSALYLCASSLGLSGETQYFGPGTRLLVL.

The rearrangement uses TRBV11-2 and TRBJ1-2; possibly TRBD1 for D (5 bases). Germline V gene lookup returns CDR1 SGHAT and CDR2 FQNNGV. The V end was cut by 6 bases, the J end by 6 bases, with 23 bases between. The CDR3 sequence is 16 residues long. The CDR3 loop reads CASRAPYEGLEDGYTF. For the CDR3, the DNA is TGTGCCAGCAGGGCCCCGTATGAGGGGCTAGAGGATGGCTACACCTTC.

The sample holds many counts of this clonotype. V gene TRBV6-5 combines with J gene TRBJ2-3; D unclear. The CDR3 contains 11 residues. Per the germline V gene, CDR1 is MNHEY and CDR2 is SVGAGI. V lost 5 bases and J lost 6, with 6 bases in between. The CDR3: CASSPGDTQYF. CDR3 coding DNA: TGTGCCAGCAGTCCCGGGGATACGCAGTATTTT.